The source of this TCR beta chain is a study of blood T cell repertoires in COVID-19. About the study: Samples of COVID-19 (acute and convalescent) were obtained from the United States, Italy and Spain. Sample material is recorded as cDNA or gDNA derived from T cells, B-cell-depleted T cells, or PBMCs.

Under the authors' procedure: Nucleated cell counts were estimated from reference gene primer amplification. Some clones are missing from TCRdb's copy, which holds only in-frame ones; the method was immunoSEQ multiplex PCR. V and J calls and clone size follow that table, whereas D and trimming were derived from the DNA. The sample lists approximately 230,000 clones, roughly 85% occurring once. The germline CDR1 and CDR2 sequences are LGHNA and YSLEER. Trimming cost V 3 bases and J 4 bases, with 15 bases left between them. The CDR3 totals 15 residues. The clonotype comes from a man aged 30 to 39 who had recovered from COVID-19. The sequenced material came from peripheral blood. This rearrangement joins TRBV4-3 to TRBJ1-2; unclear D gene. The CDR3 spells CASSHLRESPYGYTF. The CDR3 nucleotides read TGCGCCAGCAGCCACTTACGGGAGTCTCCCTATGGCTACACCTTC.